The 3 T cell receptor beta chains below all came from one sample that was sequenced in a study of cytomegalovirus exposure and HLA in healthy donors. The method was immunoSEQ multiplex PCR; TCRdb's version includes in-frame clones alone and lacks a portion of them. The top ten hold around 0.8% of the sample, which has about 330,000 clones, 75% to 90% seen once. The sample was PBMCs. These receptors were collected from a woman aged 18-35 years in good health and CMV-seronegative.

This sequence joins TRBV29-1 and TRBJ1-5; D may be TRBD1 (6 bases). V lost 6 bases and J lost 0, with 12 bases in between. The CDR3 spans 14 residues. Germline V lookup: CDR1 SQVTM, CDR2 ANQGSEA. The CDR3 DNA follows: TGCAGCGTGTCCCAGGGGTATAGCAATCAGCCCCAGCATTTT. Translation gives CSVSQGYSNQPQHF.

This clone was seen more than once but under ten times. The chain employs TRBV28 and TRBJ1-1; D might be TRBD1 (5 bases). CDR1 and CDR2 (germline): MDHEN, SYDVKM. This CDR3 contains 13 residues. Trimming stripped 5 bases from V and 2 bases from J, with 9 bases between. CDR3 sequence: CASSLQGNTEAFF. The CDR3 DNA sequence: TGTGCCAGCAGTCTTCAGGGAAACACTGAAGCTTTCTTT.

The V and J genes are TRBV5-1 and TRBJ2-2, with 10 nucleotides matching TRBD2. The CDR3 is 15 amino acids. Germline loops: CDR1 SGHRS, CDR2 YFSETQ. J lost 5 bases, V lost 4 bases, and 5 bases had no gene match. The chain's CDR3 is CASSPLAGETGELFF. In DNA form, the CDR3 reads TGCGCCAGCAGCCCTCTAGCGGGAGAAACCGGGGAGCTGTTTTTT.